Described below is a single TCR beta chain sequence and its context. This clonotype was seen a few times. Its antigen target is currently unknown. No base qualities exist here, and no much larger clone lies one base off it. Taken with the paper, the label for treatment or condition translates to: live attenuated yellow fever vaccine strain. At each blood-draw timepoint, two biological replicates of bulk PBMCs were obtained. A standard Ficoll-Paque protocol was used to isolate PBMCs from peripheral blood. RNA was extracted with TriZol from bulk PBMCs, CD4 and CD8 fractions, and dextramer-positive and dextramer-negative fractions. The data are from a study of T cells after yellow fever vaccination (dated by TCRdb to about 2019). Background for the entire study: The SMART-Seq v4 Ultra Low Input RNA kit was used to prepare libraries from fractions with low cell numbers. To follow T-cell clones before and after primary and booster YFV17D yellow fever vaccination, bulk TCR alpha and beta repertoires were sequenced over time. Blood samples were taken at several timepoints before and after primary and secondary immunization, and bulk PBMC replicates and cell subsets were isolated. Two healthy male donors, one aged 18 to 30 and one aged 30 to 40 years, made up the cohort.

What the research found in general, with its limitations: Because abundant contaminating clonotypes from the bulk population could be contained in FACS-sorted repertoires, computational filtering was required. Most clones expanded after primary vaccination (96% of CD4 and approximately 86% of CD8) were re-detected after the booster, suggesting that broad memory maintenance occurred. The study included only two donors, which limits how far the findings can be generalized. The secondary T-cell response was weaker than the primary response but faster, peaking on day 5 instead of day 15. A small share of clonotypes occurred in both CD4 and CD8 compartments, likely arising from convergent recombination.

TCR cDNA was synthesized by 5'RACE template switching, which introduced a universal primer site and unique molecular identifiers. cDNA synthesis was primed from both the TCR alpha and TCR beta constant segments. Two PCR steps were used to amplify libraries, with sample barcodes and sequencing adapters being added in the second step. Sequencing of the libraries was done on either Illumina HiSeq 2500 (2x100 bp) or NovaSeq (2x150 bp). On the authors' methods: MIGEC was used to demultiplex reads and collapse the reads into UMI consensus sequences, and MiXCR was used for V(D)J alignment. Vaccine-responding clonotypes were identified with edgeR using replicate PBMC samples, with FDR below 0.01 and a log2 fold change above 5 up to day 15 being required. Bulk clonotypes were assigned CD4 or CD8 identity according to which sequenced CD4 or CD8 repertoire held them at higher abundance. In TCRdb, the public reads were trimmed at Q25 with fastp and aligned with MiXCR, with productive beta chains retained. Each CDR3 protein gets just one entry, which takes the most common genes and DNA from the rows behind it. TCRdb assigned the V and J calls; the authors' analysis was not used. The sample yields hundreds of thousands of distinct CDR3 sequences; 19% were counted once. 13% to 15% of the sample is held by the ten biggest clonotypes.

CDR1 GTSNPN and CDR2 SVGIG were looked up in the germline V gene (reference sequence). V is reduced by 0 bases and J by 8 bases, leaving a spacing of 6 bases between them. The CDR3 goes from the cysteine to the phenylalanine over 11 residues. The only DNA kept is the CDR3, 33 bases in frame from the first base. This clonotype was obtained from a man aged 30 to 45 who received the YFV17D yellow fever vaccine. Recombination connected TRBV30 to TRBJ2-3; the D gene lacks a confident call. The material sequenced was PBMCs, taken 15 days after the yellow fever booster vaccination. CDR3 region: CAWSVESTQYF. The base sequence is TGTGCCTGGAGTGTAGAGAGTACGCAGTATTTT.